This T cell receptor (beta chain) was recovered during a study of regulatory T cells in long-lasting Graves disease. Study summary: Graves' patients with a new diagnosis had received antithyroid drugs under 3 months.

The TCR beta library used iRepertoire HTBI primers with Arm-PCR amplification of CDR3. MiXCR, applied by TCRdb to the multiplex PCR reads, yields one record per CDR3 protein. The table lists about 560,000 distinct CDR3 sequences, about 16% of them singletons. This clonotype has a handful of counts. Time point here: newly diagnosed GD, antithyroid drugs for less than 3 months. Isolated PBMC RNA provided the starting material for the TCR library. Patients came from an endocrinology department in Xi'an, China. CDR3 length: 16 residues. The ends lost 1 base at V and 9 bases at J; junction bases unmatched: 7. Germline lookup yields CDR1 KGHDR and CDR2 SFDVKD. This sample was shared with a second study, whose subject was T cells in Graves' hyperthyroidism and ophthalmopathy. That source notes: The HTBI primer set drove a first-round RT-PCR of the TCR CDR3.

This receptor was taken from a man aged 18 to 29 with Graves disease. The source material was peripheral blood mononuclear cells (PBMCs), sampled at new diagnosis, from a patient treated with antithyroid drugs. The chain is built from TRBV24-1 and TRBJ2-1; 11 nucleotides line up with TRBD2. This chain's CDR3 is CATSDLGSGRACEQFF. CDR3 coding DNA: TGTGCCACCAGTGATTTAGGTAGCGGGAGGGCCTGTGAGCAGTTCTTC.